This TCR beta chain was sequenced for a study of blood T cells in healthy people across ages (dated by TCRdb to 2013 to 2016). Regarding the research as a whole: In model experiments, roughly one uniquely barcoded TCR beta cDNA molecule per two T cells was captured by template switching. Age-related changes in TCR beta repertoire diversity were measured in the study by deep sequencing normalized with unique cDNA molecular identifiers. The donors were split into four age groups: young (average around 17 years), middle-aged (39), aged (approximately 59) and long-lived (under 85). To avoid experimental bias, donors of different ages were distributed randomly across sequencing lanes. Using the same blood draw, the study looked at two additional independent replicas of 1 million unique cDNA reads for two donors, one aged 18 to 30 and the other aged 80 or older.

Donors were 40 or so systemically healthy Caucasian individuals from Russia aged roughly 6 to 90 years. About 9.6 milliliters of peripheral blood were collected from each donor into EDTA-treated Vacutainer tubes. Ficoll-Paque density-gradient centrifugation was used to isolate PBMCs, with at least 6.5 million per sample. Total RNA, at least 6 micrograms per sample, was extracted from PBMCs with Trizol reagent. Naive CD45RAhigh/CD27high T cell percentages were measured by flow cytometry on a PBMC aliquot from every donor. Comment on this clonotype: Its antigen has not been determined. Within one base of it there is no much larger clone, and no base qualities were kept.

Per the germline V gene, SGHTA is the CDR1 and FQGNSA is the CDR2. Trimming removed 8 bases from V and 2 bases from J, leaving 11 bases between the germline ends. The CDR3 runs 13 residues from the cysteine to the phenylalanine. Of the read, only the CDR3 DNA is kept; its 39 bases are in frame from base 1. The library was made by 5' RACE. The run used an Illumina HiSeq 2500. A second roughly 7 to 11 cycle PCR used a sample-barcoded 5' primer and a J-beta primer mix. A template-switch 5' adaptor carrying 12 random nucleotides introduced a unique molecular identifier onto each TCR beta cDNA molecule. Each sample yielded at least 2.5 million CDR3-containing paired-end reads. First-strand cDNA was synthesized from all RNA with the Mint cDNA synthesis kit, primed by a TRBC-specific oligonucleotide. Following uracil-DNA glycosylase treatment, a first 18-cycle PCR with universal primers M1SS and BC2_uni_R was performed on all cDNA. The paper's data handling went like this. For normalization, 1 million high-quality reads, each with a distinct molecular identifier, were randomly selected from each sample. Reads sharing molecular identifiers were discarded rather than binned into consensus sequences. MiTCR, set to a Q25 quality threshold and the strictest error-elimination algorithm, was used for CDR3 identification, clonotype clustering and error correction. A nonparametric unseen species model with Euler transformation was used to estimate lower-bound total TCR beta diversity. TCRdb reworked the public reads: Q25 trimming with fastp, MiXCR clone assembly, productive beta chains retained. Entries that share a CDR3 protein sequence are merged under the most common genes and DNA. For this entry, the V and J calls and clone size follow TCRdb and not the study's own pipeline. The table for this sample lists about 2 million distinct CDR3 sequences; approximately 50% of them were counted only once. Approximately 2% of the sample goes to the ten largest clones.

Here is what the overall study found, with its caveats: The long-lived group showed more naive CD4+ T cells, fewer expanded clones and increased TCR diversity than the aged group, suggesting age selection. Observed TCR beta diversity correlated strongly with the percentage of naive T cells measured by flow cytometry. Because donor CMV infection status was unknown, age-related changes in expanded clonotypes were potentially confounded. Estimates of total diversity based on one million sequenced T cells were considered lower bounds and underestimates. As age increased, observed TCR beta diversity per million T cells dropped in a roughly linear way, and a significant reduction was already evident by age about 40. Conclusive comparison of naive and antigen-experienced compartments was prevented by the profiling of bulk unsorted PBMCs.

The source material was blood. Here the chain combines TRBV7-2 and TRBJ2-3, with TRBD2 as a weak D call on 5 bases. The clonotype originates from a middle-aged woman in good health. This receptor has the CDR3 CASGLRFTDTQYF. The DNA sequence is as follows: TGTGCCAGCGGACTTAGGTTCACAGATACGCAGTATTTT.